The sequence of this T cell receptor (beta chain) was determined in a study of technical replicates of blood from several donors. This clone occurred once. Sequencing used immunoSEQ multiplex PCR; TCRdb keeps in-frame clones, though not all of them. The table has roughly 79,000 clones, 75% to 85% seen once. Per the germline V gene, CDR1 is KGHSH and CDR2 is LQKENI. The CDR3 loop spans 12 amino acids. V was trimmed by 1 base and J by 10 bases, leaving 8 bases between them. The V call is TRBV18, the J call TRBJ2-1; the D is unclear. Input material: PBMCs. The sequence came from a human donor in good health. Some clones in this sample may be carry-over from other donors' samples. CDR3 sequence (DNA): TGTGCCAGCTCACCACGAAATGGCGAGCAGTTCTTC. Protein product: CASSPRNGEQFF.